The next 10 T cell receptor beta chains were all read from a single sample in a study of post-analysis software for immune sequencing data. Study-wide points: Controls showed lower frequencies than patients for several TRBV segments, and TRBV5-6, TRBV5-1 and TRBV20-1 were among these.

Unique molecular identifiers tagged the TCR beta cDNA libraries. From the PCR reads, TCRdb called clonotypes with MiXCR, one entry per CDR3 protein. The sample records roughly 800,000 distinct CDR3 sequences, about half being singletons. These TCRs' antigens remain unknown. Source material: blood. These receptors originate from a girl between 10 and 17 years old with multiple sclerosis.

A word on this clonotype: This clone may be a read error of a much larger clone one base away. The chain couples TRBV6-1 to TRBJ2-3; 10 nucleotides line up with TRBD2. The CDR3 covers 15 residues. In germline, CDR1 is MNHNS, CDR2 SASEGT. With V trimmed by 1 base and J by 4 bases, 2 bases remained unmatched. CDR3 nucleotides: TGTGCCAGCAGTGAAGTAGCGGGAGGTCCAGATACGCAGTATTTT. As protein: CASSEVAGGPDTQYF.

This sequence joins TRBV11-2 and TRBJ1-4; D is ambiguous. Germline assignment: CDR1 SGHAT and CDR2 FQNNGV. The CDR3 extends over 14 amino acids. V lost 4 bases and J 12 bases, leaving 18 bases between the germline ends. The DNA of the CDR3 is TGTGCCAGCAGCTCAGATCGTTGGCCTGGAGAACTGTTTTTT. This translates into CASSSDRWPGELFF. Combining the CDR3 with reference TRBV11-2 and TRBJ1-4 gives the whole variable domain EAGVAQSPRYKIIEKRQSVAFWCNPISGHATLYWYQQILGQGPKLLIQFQNNGVVDDSQLPKDRFSAERLKGVDSTLKIQPAKLEDSAVYLCASSSDRWPGELFFGSGTQLSVL.

The V gene is TRBV6-5, the J gene TRBJ2-4, with 7 bases fitting TRBD1. The J call may be wrong; the DNA end is better matched by TRBJ2-5. The CDR3 sequence is 15 residues long. Germline V CDR1 and CDR2: MNHEY, SVGAGI. This CDR3 reads CASRPTHRGEETQYF. In nucleotides, the CDR3 is TGTGCCAGCAGACCTACCCACAGGGGTGAAGAGACCCAGTACTTC.

The rearrangement links TRBV5-1 to TRBJ2-1; 14 bases match TRBD2. Germline CDR1 and CDR2: SGHRS and YFSETQ. The CDR3 sequence is 17 residues long. Trimming cost V 2 bases and J 10 bases; bases outside gene matches: 11. The CDR3 is CASSLTPGLAGVGEQFF. The DNA for the CDR3 is TGCGCCAGCAGCTTAACACCGGGACTAGCGGGAGTGGGGGAGCAGTTCTTC.

A few counts support this clonotype. The V gene is TRBV29-1, the J gene TRBJ2-3, with 16 nucleotides matching TRBD2. Germline V gives CDR1 SQVTM, CDR2 ANQGSEA. The CDR3 length is 17 residues. Trimming at V came to 5 bases and at J to 0 bases, leaving 5 bases not matched to a gene. The CDR3 coding sequence is TGCAGCGTTACGGGACTAGCGGGAGGGCCTAGCACAGATACGCAGTATTTT. Its protein is CSVTGLAGGPSTDTQYF.

V gene TRBV6-6 combines with J gene TRBJ1-5; D perhaps matches TRBD1 (6 bases). This CDR3 is built from 16 residues. CDR1 is MNHNY and CDR2 is SVGAGI in the germline V gene (reference sequence). Trimming stripped 2 bases from V and 3 bases from J, with 14 bases between. In nucleotides, the CDR3 is TGTGCCAGCAGTTACACGCGGACAGTGGACAATCAGCCCCAGCATTTT. Translation: CASSYTRTVDNQPQHF.

The V gene is TRBV20-1, the J gene TRBJ2-7; weak D call: TRBD2 (6 bases). Trimming stripped 4 bases from V and 2 bases from J, with 12 bases between. The CDR3 spans 13 residues. CDR1 is DFQATT, CDR2 SNEGSKA, per germline (reference sequence). CDR3 coding DNA: TGCAGTGCTAAGGTTAGCGGAGCCTACGAGCAGTACTTC. Translation: CSAKVSGAYEQYF.

The chain links TRBV29-1 to TRBJ1-2; D ambiguous. Germline V lookup: CDR1 SQVTM, CDR2 ANQGSEA. Trimming left V 3 bases short and J 8 bases short, with 13 bases between. The CDR3 length is 12 residues. CDR3: CSVDKAVRGYTF. CDR3 DNA: TGCAGCGTTGATAAGGCGGTTCGAGGCTACACCTTC.

The chain joins TRBV6-2 or TRBV6-3 to TRBJ2-7; tentative D call: TRBD1 (5 bases). This CDR3 comprises 18 residues. V was clipped by 4 bases and J by 2 bases, with 24 bases between them. CDR1 is MNHEY, CDR2 SVGEGT, per germline. The CDR3 region is CASSCRSVGIQETYEQYF. Written as DNA, the CDR3 is TGTGCCAGCAGTTGCCGGAGCGTTGGCATACAGGAGACCTACGAGCAGTACTTC.

The J gene is TRBJ2-7, the V gene TRBV2, with a weak D call TRBD2 (6 bases). The CDR3 is 15 amino acids. Germline loops: CDR1 SNHLY, CDR2 FYNNEI. Trimming pared 3 bases from V and 2 bases from J, leaving 14 bases between. The CDR3 region is CASSDGGSSAYEQYF. CDR3 bases: TGTGCCAGCAGTGATGGAGGGTCCTCAGCCTACGAGCAGTACTTC.